Below, 29 T cell receptor beta chains from the same sample are listed, as sequenced in a study of cytomegalovirus exposure and HLA in healthy donors. 13 Jbeta primers and 60 Vbeta primers were used for the PCR. Only in-frame clones appear in the TCRdb table, and some are missing; sequencing was by immunoSEQ multiplex PCR. The data show some 140,000 clones, over 60% seen once. Input material: PBMCs. Source of these receptors: a male donor in good health and CMV-seropositive.

This chain uses TRBV29-1 with TRBJ2-5, with 8 bases lining up with TRBD1. Trimming at V came to 5 bases and at J to 7 bases, leaving 15 bases not matched to a gene. The CDR3 runs 15 residues. Germline lookup yields CDR1 SQVTM and CDR2 ANQGSEA. The CDR3 is CSVSKNDRGRGTQYF. The CDR3 region has the DNA TGCAGCGTTTCGAAAAACGACAGGGGACGCGGGACCCAGTACTTC.

The rearrangement links TRBV9 to TRBJ2-3; 8 bases agree with TRBD2. The CDR3 length is 17 residues. The germline V gene encodes CDR1 SGDLS and CDR2 YYNGEE. V was clipped by 3 bases and J by 6 bases; unmatched bases: 15. CDR3 sequence (DNA): TGTGCCAGCAGCGCCCCCTTGGGACTAGGGGTAACGGATACGCAGTATTTT. Protein product: CASSAPLGLGVTDTQYF.

The J gene is TRBJ2-7, the V gene TRBV6-6, with a possible D match to TRBD1 (6 bases). In germline, CDR1 is MNHNY, CDR2 SVGAGI (reference sequence). With 7 bases removed from V and 6 bases from J, the gap between germline ends came to 19 bases. The CDR3 spans 14 residues. Here the CDR3 reads CASTRTQGPGEQYF. The DNA for the CDR3 is TGTGCCAGCACTAGAACCCAGGGGCCTGGCGAGCAGTACTTC.

This chain links TRBV6-6 with TRBJ2-7; TRBD2 might be the D (6 bases). This CDR3 has 16 amino acids. Trimming took 7 bases from V and 3 from J, leaving 22 bases between them. CDR1 is MNHNY, CDR2 SVGAGI, per germline (reference sequence). The CDR3 DNA is TGTGCCAGCACCTTAGCGCCGCGGGAAGCTTTCTACGAGCAGTACTTC. Translation: CASTLAPREAFYEQYF.

This clone appeared a few times. The CDR3 region is CASSQEFAGITTQYF. DNA for the CDR3: TGCGCCAGCAGCCAAGAATTTGCGGGAATAACTACGCAGTATTTT. This sequence joins TRBV4-3 and TRBJ2-3; D is possibly TRBD2 (6 bases). The CDR3 totals 15 residues. The germline V gene has CDR1 LGHNA and CDR2 YSLEER. With 0 bases removed from V and 8 bases from J, the gap between germline ends came to 15 bases.

The chain recombines TRBV9 with TRBJ2-2, with 7 nucleotides matching TRBD2. Germline trimming cut 4 bases from V and 11 bases from J; bases unmatched to any gene: 11. CDR3 length equals 14 residues. The germline V gene has CDR1 SGDLS and CDR2 YYNGEE. DNA of the CDR3: TGTGCCAGCAGCACGGGGGGAGATGGCGCAGAGCTGTTTTTT. Its protein is CASSTGGDGAELFF. Full variable domain (missing parts from reference TRBV9 and TRBJ2-2): DSGVTQTPKHLITATGQRVTLRCSPRSGDLSVYWYQQSLDQGLQFLIQYYNGEERAKGNILERFSAQQFPDLHSELNLSSLELGDSALYFCASSTGGDGAELFFGEGSRLTVL.

This chain uses TRBV29-1 with TRBJ1-3; no clear D. V was shortened by 4 bases and J by 1 base, with 8 bases between the two germline ends. From germline, CDR1 is SQVTM and CDR2 ANQGSEA. The CDR3 is 13 amino acids. DNA of the CDR3: TGCAGCGTTGGTGGACTTTCTGGAAACACCATATATTTT. Translated, it gives CSVGGLSGNTIYF.

The chain recombines TRBV7-9 with TRBJ1-5; tentatively, D is TRBD1 (5 bases). The CDR3 is 14 amino acids. Looked up from germline, CDR1 is SEHNR and CDR2 is FQNEAQ (reference sequence). The V and J ends lost 1 base and 7 bases respectively, with 11 bases between them. CDR3 in DNA: TGTGCCAGCAGCTTAGTTGGGAAGGGGCAGCCCCAGCATTTT. Its translation: CASSLVGKGQPQHF.

The V gene is TRBV5-6, the J gene TRBJ2-5; D is unclear. CDR3 length: 13 amino acids. Between the trimmed V and J ends, which lost 4 bases and 1 base, there was a span of 8 bases. Looked up from germline, CDR1 is SGHDT and CDR2 is YYEEEE. The CDR3 DNA follows: TGTGCCAGCAGCCGCGTGAGCCAAGAGACCCAGTACTTC. Its translation is CASSRVSQETQYF.

The CDR3 spells CAISQGGTGSYEQYF. Written as DNA, the CDR3 is TGTGCCATCAGTCAAGGGGGGACAGGATCCTACGAGCAGTACTTC. The chain couples TRBV10-3 to TRBJ2-7; 8 bases match TRBD1. The CDR3 has 15 residues. Germline values: CDR1 ENHRY, CDR2 SYGVKD. Trimming cost V 5 bases and J 1 base; bases outside gene matches: 7.

CDR3 region: CASRWALEGVNEQFF. The CDR3, as DNA: TGTGCCAGCAGGTGGGCCCTAGAGGGTGTGAATGAGCAGTTCTTC. This chain links TRBV28 with TRBJ2-1, with D perhaps matching TRBD2 (5 bases). Trimming removed 6 bases from V and 7 bases from J, with 19 bases in between. The germline CDR1 and CDR2 sequences are MDHEN and SYDVKM. This CDR3 is 15 amino acids long.

This clone was seen only a few times. V gene TRBV4-1 combines with J gene TRBJ2-1; TRBD2 aligns across 10 bases. The ends lost 1 base at V and 6 bases at J; junction bases unmatched: 9. CDR1 MGHRA and CDR2 YSYEKL come from the germline V gene. The CDR3 length is 17 residues. CDR3 nucleotide sequence: TGCGCCAGCAGCCAAGTTATTAGCGGGGGGCGGGGCAATGAGCAGTTCTTC. Its protein is CASSQVISGGRGNEQFF.

This chain connects TRBV7-3 to TRBJ2-2, with 9 bases fitting TRBD1. The trim removed 2 bases at V and 1 base at J, leaving 2 bases unmatched. The CDR3 is made up of 16 amino acids. Germline V gene data show CDR1 as SGHTA and CDR2 as FQGTGA. In DNA form, the CDR3 reads TGTGCCAGCAGCTTAGGGGGACAGGGGAACACCGGGGAGCTGTTTTTT. This codes for CASSLGGQGNTGELFF.

The gene calls are TRBV6-1 and TRBJ1-1, with D uncertain. This CDR3 has 15 residues. Deletions cut 2 bases from V and 3 bases from J, with 13 bases between. Germline CDR1 and CDR2: MNHNS and SASEGT. The DNA for the CDR3 is TGTGCCAGCAGTGAAAGTGCCTCTCGGGACACTGAAGCTTTCTTT. Protein: CASSESASRDTEAFF.

This clone was observed a few times. The J gene is TRBJ1-5, the V gene TRBV6-6; the match to TRBD1 covers 9 bases. CDR3 length: 16 amino acids. V gave up 2 bases and J gave up 3 bases; unmatched junction bases: 5. Germline lookup yields CDR1 MNHNY and CDR2 SVGAGI (reference sequence). CDR3 sequence reads: CASSYMTGGLNQPQHF. The CDR3 bases are TGTGCCAGCAGTTACATGACAGGGGGACTCAATCAGCCCCAGCATTTT.

The CDR3 DNA reads as TGTGCCAGCAGCGTAGGAGATGGGACTAGAAGGACCCAGTACTTC. This encodes CASSVGDGTRRTQYF. The chain carries TRBV9 and TRBJ2-5; 8 bases fit TRBD2. Trimming removed 0 bases from V and 7 bases from J; junction bases left unmatched: 8. The CDR3 runs 15 residues. Per the germline V gene, CDR1 is SGDLS and CDR2 is YYNGEE.

This clone occurred a few times. This chain joins TRBV6-1 and TRBJ2-1, with D possibly TRBD1 on 7 matching bases. The CDR3 loop spans 13 amino acids. Trimming stripped 4 bases from V and 9 bases from J, with 13 bases between. Germline V gene lookup returns CDR1 MNHNS and CDR2 SASEGT. CDR3 sequence (DNA): TGTGCCAGCAGTGGCCAGGGGGGTAGTGAGCAGTTCTTC. Protein: CASSGQGGSEQFF.

This clone has just one count. V usage is TRBV19 and J usage is TRBJ1-2; a weak D match, TRBD1 (5 bases). CDR1 and CDR2 (germline): LNHDA, SQIVND (reference sequence). The CDR3 is made up of 16 amino acids. Trimming cost V 5 bases and J 0 bases, with 16 bases left between them. The CDR3 reads CASSPDGAGTNYGYTF. Written as DNA, the CDR3 is TGTGCCAGTAGTCCCGATGGGGCGGGGACTAACTATGGCTACACCTTC.

The rearrangement links TRBV23-1 to TRBJ2-2, with a tentative D call TRBD2 (6 bases). TRBV23-1 is noted as an ORF with a role that remains uncertain. V lost 0 bases, J lost 4 bases, and 24 bases lay in between. This CDR3 has 20 amino acids. This chain's CDR3 is CASSQSRLFTPGLSTGELFF. The CDR3 region has the DNA TGCGCCAGCAGTCAATCGAGGTTGTTTACACCGGGACTTAGCACCGGGGAGCTGTTTTTT.

This clone has a handful of counts. This chain links TRBV9 with TRBJ2-1, with TRBD2 matching over 12 bases. V was clipped by 3 bases and J by 6 bases; unmatched bases: 4. The CDR3 sequence is 15 residues long. Germline V gene sequence: CDR1 SGDLS, CDR2 YYNGEE. CDR3 residues: CASSDRLAGANEQFF. DNA of the CDR3: TGTGCCAGCAGCGATCGACTAGCGGGAGCCAATGAGCAGTTCTTC.

The rearrangement links TRBV4-2 to TRBJ2-1; 9 nucleotides line up with TRBD2. The CDR3 loop spans 17 amino acids. The germline V gene has CDR1 LGHNA and CDR2 YNFKEQ. V dropped 0 bases and J dropped 7; count of bases not matched to a gene: 10. The DNA of the CDR3 is TGTGCCAGCAGCCAAGATGGGCCTAGCGGGATGTGGAATGAGCAGTTCTTC. The encoded protein is CASSQDGPSGMWNEQFF.

The sample holds one count of this clone. The gene calls are TRBV7-6 and TRBJ2-3; 7 bases are a match to TRBD2. There are 18 residues in the CDR3. Germline assignment: CDR1 SGHVS and CDR2 FNYEAQ. V lost 2 bases and J lost 3; bases outside the gene matches: 14. CDR3 nucleotide sequence: TGTGCCAGCAGCTTATTACAATTGGCGGCGGGAGCGACAGATACGCAGTATTTT. Protein product: CASSLLQLAAGATDTQYF.

The chain uses TRBV7-9 and TRBJ2-7; 9 bases align to TRBD1. The germline V gene has CDR1 SEHNR and CDR2 FQNEAQ (reference sequence). Unmatched junction bases numbered 10, after V lost 7 bases and J lost 3 bases. There are 15 residues in the CDR3. The CDR3 DNA is TGTGCCAGCACCCTATCGGACAGGGGAGTCTACGAGCAGTACTTC. It is translated as CASTLSDRGVYEQYF.

The count of this clone is one. The chain joins TRBV29-1 to TRBJ1-5, with TRBD1 as a possible D gene (5 bases). Germline V gene data show CDR1 as SQVTM and CDR2 as ANQGSEA. Trimming took 2 bases from V and 9 from J, leaving 14 bases between them. CDR3 length: 13 amino acids. CDR3 in amino acids: CSVELGEGRPQHF. The CDR3 nucleotides are TGCAGCGTTGAATTAGGGGAGGGAAGGCCCCAGCATTTT.

The chain joins TRBV29-1 to TRBJ2-2; 10 nucleotides line up with TRBD1. The germline V gene encodes CDR1 SQVTM and CDR2 ANQGSEA. The CDR3 sequence is 16 residues long. Unmatched junction bases numbered 7, after V lost 1 base and J lost 5 bases. The CDR3 bases are TGCAGCGTTGAAGGAAGACAGGGGGCGAGTACCGGGGAGCTGTTTTTT. Protein sequence: CSVEGRQGASTGELFF.

J is TRBJ1-1 and V is TRBV6-6; no clear D gene. This CDR3 contains 15 residues. The V end lost 5 bases, the J end lost 7 bases, and 20 bases lay between the germline ends. Germline CDR1 and CDR2: MNHNY and SVGAGI (reference sequence). CDR3 sequence: CASSPGEYRGDEAFF. The CDR3 region has the DNA TGTGCCAGCAGTCCGGGAGAGTACCGGGGAGATGAAGCTTTCTTT.

The rearrangement joins TRBV6-5 to TRBJ1-1; D gene unclear. This CDR3 is built from 12 residues. Germline loops: CDR1 MNHEY, CDR2 SVGAGI. Deletions cut 4 bases from V and 1 base from J, with 4 bases between. In DNA form, the CDR3 reads TGTGCCAGCAGTTTGGCGAACACTGAAGCTTTCTTT. Encoded protein: CASSLANTEAFF.

The rearrangement uses TRBV28 and TRBJ2-1, with 8 nucleotides matching TRBD2. The length of the CDR3 is 17 residues. J was trimmed by 7 bases and V by 8 bases; bases with no gene match: 19. Germline values: CDR1 MDHEN, CDR2 SYDVKM. CDR3 nucleotide sequence: TGTGCCAGCCTTCCCCGGAGCCCCGGGACTAGGAGAAATGAGCAGTTCTTC. Translated: CASLPRSPGTRRNEQFF.

The chain employs TRBV14 and TRBJ1-4; tentative D call: TRBD1 (5 bases). The CDR3 has 20 residues. Germline assignment: CDR1 SGHDN and CDR2 FVKESK. The V end lost 0 bases, the J end lost 4 bases, and 24 bases lay between the germline ends. CDR3 region: CASSQDVAGKGDYRNEKLFF. In DNA, the CDR3 is TGTGCCAGCAGCCAAGATGTGGCGGGGAAAGGGGATTATCGTAATGAAAAACTGTTTTTT.